Below are 25 T cell receptor beta chains sequenced from a single sample in a study of regulatory T cells in long-lasting Graves disease. Through Arm-PCR of CDR3 regions and iRepertoire HTBI primers, TCR beta libraries were built. MiXCR was run by TCRdb on the multiplex PCR reads, yielding one entry per CDR3 protein. Of under 300,000 distinct CDR3 sequences listed, 20% were seen once; the top ten hold over 11%. Regarding time point: newly diagnosed GD, antithyroid drugs for less than 3 months. PBMC-derived RNA was used for the TCR library. The sample consisted of peripheral blood mononuclear cells (PBMCs), taken at new diagnosis, from a patient treated with antithyroid drugs. These TCRs come from a female donor with Graves disease.

On this clonotype itself: Only one base separates this from a far larger clonotype, so it likely reflects a read error. V and J are TRBV6-2 or TRBV6-3 and TRBJ2-7; TRBD1 matches 7 bases. Germline CDR1 is MNHEY and CDR2 is SVGEGT. The CDR3 spans 14 residues. The CDR3 spells CAISGSIRTGEQYF. For the CDR3, the DNA is TGTGCCATCAGTGGGTCGATTAGGACAGGCGAGCAGTACTTC.

This clonotype showed up many times. This chain joins TRBV28 and TRBJ1-1; D remains unclear. The CDR3 is made up of 13 amino acids. Germline V gives CDR1 MDHEN, CDR2 SYDVKM. Trimming cost V 11 bases and J 8 bases, with 21 bases left between them. The CDR3 sequence is CACGPTHAREAFF. CDR3 DNA: TGTGCCTGCGGTCCTACACACGCTCGGGAAGCTTTCTTT. Based on the CDR3 plus reference TRBV28 and TRBJ1-1, the full variable domain is DVKVTQSSRYLVKRTGEKVFLECVQDMDHENMFWYRQDPGLGLRLIYFSYDVKMKEKGDIPEGYSVSREKKERFSLILESASTNQTSMYLCACGPTHAREAFFGQGTRLTVV.

This clonotype was observed at least ten times. V gene TRBV30 combines with J gene TRBJ2-1; 7 bases are shared with TRBD1. The germline gives CDR1 GTSNPN, CDR2 SVGIG (reference sequence). This CDR3 spans 13 amino acids. J was trimmed by 3 bases and V by 7 bases; bases with no gene match: 6. CDR3 in amino acids: CASDQGVYNEQFF. The CDR3 DNA reads as TGTGCCTCCGACCAGGGGGTCTACAATGAGCAGTTCTTC.

This sequence joins TRBV9 and TRBJ2-1; 7 bases agree with TRBD2. The CDR3 runs to 13 residues. Trimming at V came to 7 bases and at J to 7 bases, leaving 8 bases not matched to a gene. Germline CDR1 reads SGDLS; CDR2 reads YYNGEE. CDR3 sequence (DNA): TGTGCCAGCGGTCGGGAGGATTCGAATGAGCAGTTCTTC. Its translation is CASGREDSNEQFF.

The chain carries TRBV20-1 and TRBJ1-4; 7 bases align to TRBD1. Germline loops: CDR1 DFQATT, CDR2 SNEGSKA (reference sequence). The CDR3 length is 15 residues. The trim removed 4 bases at V and 4 bases at J, leaving 9 bases unmatched. The CDR3 spells CSAKRTGGINEKLFF. The CDR3 DNA is TGCAGTGCTAAGCGGACAGGAGGGATTAATGAAAAACTGTTTTTT.

This clonotype is a singleton in its sample. V and J are TRBV7-7 and TRBJ2-1; 7 nucleotides align to TRBD2. CDR1 is SSHAT, CDR2 FNYEAQ, per germline (reference sequence). V gave up 5 bases and J gave up 5 bases; unmatched junction bases: 6. The CDR3 spans 14 residues. DNA for the CDR3: TGTGCCAGCAGCCAAGGACTAGGGAACAATGAGCAGTTCTTC. This sequence encodes CASSQGLGNNEQFF.

This clonotype was recorded at least ten times. V is TRBV6-5 and J is TRBJ2-7; possible D gene TRBD2, 5 bases. The CDR3 is 12 amino acids. Trimming stripped 4 bases from V and 6 bases from J, with 10 bases between. CDR1 MNHEY and CDR2 SVGAGI come from the germline V gene. In DNA form, the CDR3 reads TGTGCCAGCAGTTCAAGACTAACCGAGCAGTACTTC. This sequence encodes CASSSRLTEQYF.

This chain connects TRBV29-1 to TRBJ1-1; D possibly corresponds to TRBD1 (6 bases). V was trimmed by 6 bases and J by 5 bases, leaving 13 bases between them. CDR1 and CDR2 (germline): SQVTM, ANQGSEA. This CDR3 is 12 amino acids long. CDR3 region: CSVEKGGTEAFF. CDR3 DNA sequence: TGCAGCGTAGAGAAGGGGGGTACTGAAGCTTTCTTT.

This clonotype showed up just once. The chain couples TRBV19 to TRBJ1-1, with D unclear. The germline gives CDR1 LNHDA, CDR2 SQIVND (reference sequence). The CDR3 runs to 13 residues. Trimming removed 6 bases from V and 0 bases from J, with 8 bases in between. The CDR3 sequence is CASRARVNTEAFF. CDR3 bases: TGTGCCAGTAGGGCGAGAGTGAACACTGAAGCTTTCTTT.

The table lists this clonotype with many counts. The rearrangement links TRBV7-6 to TRBJ1-1; D is perhaps TRBD1 (5 bases). Trimming stripped 2 bases from V and 1 base from J, with 11 bases between. This CDR3 is built from 15 residues. Germline lookup yields CDR1 SGHVS and CDR2 FNYEAQ. Here the CDR3 DNA reads TGTGCCAGCAGCTTAAGGCCCGACAGGAACACTGAAGCTTTCTTT. Translating gives CASSLRPDRNTEAFF.

The V gene is TRBV5-1, the J gene TRBJ2-5; 9 nucleotides align to TRBD2. CDR1 and CDR2 (germline): SGHRS, YFSETQ. This CDR3 spans 15 amino acids. V lost 2 bases, J lost 2 bases, and 4 bases stayed unmatched. The DNA for the CDR3 is TGCGCCAGCAGCTTCCGACTAGCGGTTCAAGAGACCCAGTACTTC. It yields the protein CASSFRLAVQETQYF.

This clonotype has at least ten counts. This rearrangement joins TRBV27 to TRBJ2-7; tentatively, D is TRBD1 (5 bases). With 3 bases removed from V and 3 bases from J, the gap between germline ends came to 15 bases. From germline, CDR1 is MNHEY and CDR2 SMNVEV (reference sequence). The CDR3 loop spans 15 amino acids. CDR3 region: CASSFDSRSYYEQYF. The CDR3 DNA reads TGTGCCAGCAGTTTTGACAGCCGGAGCTACTACGAGCAGTACTTC.

This clonotype was detected many times. V usage is TRBV24-1 and J usage is TRBJ1-2; 7 bases fit TRBD1. With V trimmed by 4 bases and J by 4 bases, 5 bases remained unmatched. The CDR3 runs to 14 residues. In germline, CDR1 is KGHDR, CDR2 SFDVKD. CDR3 DNA: TGTGCCACCAGTGAGGCGACAGGGACCTATGGCTACACCTTC. This codes for CATSEATGTYGYTF.

About this clonotype itself: This likely stems from a read error, as it lies one base from a far larger clone. This chain uses TRBV28 with TRBJ2-3, with TRBD2 matching 13 bases. Near its end, the DNA agrees better with TRBJ2-1, so the J call may be wrong. The germline V gene encodes CDR1 MDHEN and CDR2 SYDVKM. CDR3 length: 16 residues. The CDR3 is CASSSLTSGGANEQFF. The CDR3, as DNA: TGTGCCAGCAGTTCGCTAACTAGCGGGGGGGCTAATGAGCAGTTCTTC.

There are many counts of this clonotype. The V and J genes are TRBV19 and TRBJ1-6, with D possibly TRBD1 on 5 matching bases. Germline-derived CDR1 and CDR2 are LNHDA and SQIVND (reference sequence). The CDR3 is 16 residues long. Between the trimmed V and J ends, which lost 5 bases and 6 bases, there was a span of 17 bases. CDR3 DNA: TGTGCCAGTAGTGAGTACGGGACGGCGCCTAATTCACCCCTCCACTTT. It yields the protein CASSEYGTAPNSPLHF.

This clonotype was seen a few times. The V call is TRBV29-1, the J call TRBJ1-1; maybe TRBD1 (5 bases). The V end was cut by 7 bases, the J end by 7 bases, with 13 bases between. Germline lookup yields CDR1 SQVTM and CDR2 ANQGSEA. The CDR3 extends over 11 amino acids. This CDR3 reads CSAEAGGEAFF. For the CDR3, the DNA is TGCAGCGCTGAGGCCGGGGGTGAAGCTTTCTTT.

This clonotype was detected ten times or more. The V gene is TRBV20-1, the J gene TRBJ2-5; D is ambiguous. CDR3 length: 13 residues. CDR1 and CDR2 (germline): DFQATT, SNEGSKA (reference sequence). V was cut by 3 bases and J by 2 bases, with 10 bases left in between. The CDR3 spells CSASPQTQETQYF. Written as DNA, the CDR3 is TGCAGTGCTAGTCCACAGACGCAAGAGACCCAGTACTTC.

This clonotype was seen ten or more times. The genes are TRBV10-3 and TRBJ2-1, with TRBD1 matching 8 bases. After removal of 7 bases from V and 2 bases from J, the junction contained 7 bases not matched to a gene. The CDR3 is 15 amino acids. Germline loops: CDR1 ENHRY, CDR2 SYGVKD. As DNA, the CDR3 is TGTGCCATCATGCCGGACAGGGACACCTACAATGAGCAGTTCTTC. This sequence encodes CAIMPDRDTYNEQFF.

This sequence joins TRBV29-1 and TRBJ2-2; 9 nucleotides align to TRBD1. Trimming at V came to 5 bases and at J to 4 bases, leaving 2 bases not matched to a gene. Germline V CDR1 and CDR2: SQVTM, ANQGSEA. CDR3 length: 13 amino acids. The CDR3 DNA reads TGCAGCGTTAGACAGGGGGGCACCGGGGAGCTGTTTTTT. It yields the protein CSVRQGGTGELFF.

The chain joins TRBV4-1 to TRBJ2-1, with D uncertain. From germline, CDR1 is MGHRA and CDR2 YSYEKL. The CDR3 runs to 17 residues. The V end lost 2 bases, the J end lost 3 bases, and 17 bases lay between the germline ends. The CDR3 DNA sequence: TGCGCCAGCAGCCAATATCACGGCCAGAAGGGCTACAATGAGCAGTTCTTC. Translating gives CASSQYHGQKGYNEQFF.

This chain links TRBV6-1 with TRBJ2-2; 12 bases are shared with TRBD2. Trimming cost V 8 bases and J 3 bases; bases outside gene matches: 7. Germline CDR1 is MNHNS and CDR2 is SASEGT. There are 16 residues in the CDR3. The CDR3 is CASWPSGGADTGELFF. The CDR3 DNA is TGTGCCAGCTGGCCTAGCGGGGGGGCCGACACCGGGGAGCTGTTTTTT.

This clonotype came up many times. The chain recombines TRBV7-2 with TRBJ1-5, with unresolved D. There are 13 residues in the CDR3. Trimming pared 0 bases from V and 6 bases from J, leaving 6 bases between. Germline loops: CDR1 SGHTA, CDR2 FQGNSA. The CDR3 is CASSLAGRQPQHF. The CDR3 region has the DNA TGTGCCAGCAGCTTAGCAGGGCGTCAGCCCCAGCATTTT.

Many counts were recorded for this clonotype. The V call is TRBV9, the J call TRBJ2-5; 11 nucleotides line up with TRBD2. The trim removed 3 bases at V and 5 bases at J, leaving 9 bases unmatched. The length of the CDR3 is 16 residues. CDR1 is SGDLS and CDR2 is YYNGEE in the germline V gene. CDR3 in amino acids: CASSEWTSGPKETQYF. The CDR3 DNA sequence: TGTGCCAGCAGCGAGTGGACTAGCGGGCCTAAGGAGACCCAGTACTTC.

This clonotype was seen ten or more times. The chain carries TRBV7-2 and TRBJ2-6; the match to TRBD2 covers 13 bases. The germline CDR1 and CDR2 sequences are SGHTA and FQGNSA. Trimming at V came to 6 bases and at J to 4 bases, leaving 12 bases not matched to a gene. The CDR3 length is 19 residues. The CDR3 reads CASSPQGLAGSPGANVLTF. In nucleotides, the CDR3 is TGTGCCAGCAGTCCTCAGGGACTAGCGGGATCTCCCGGGGCCAACGTCCTGACTTTC.

The chain has TRBV19 and TRBJ1-4; D remains ambiguous. The CDR3 runs to 15 residues. CDR1 LNHDA and CDR2 SQIVND come from the germline V gene (reference sequence). Deletions cut 7 bases from V and 5 bases from J, with 17 bases between. CDR3 loop: CASTPRVWGNEKLFF. In DNA, the CDR3 is TGTGCCAGTACCCCGAGAGTATGGGGAAATGAAAAACTGTTTTTT.